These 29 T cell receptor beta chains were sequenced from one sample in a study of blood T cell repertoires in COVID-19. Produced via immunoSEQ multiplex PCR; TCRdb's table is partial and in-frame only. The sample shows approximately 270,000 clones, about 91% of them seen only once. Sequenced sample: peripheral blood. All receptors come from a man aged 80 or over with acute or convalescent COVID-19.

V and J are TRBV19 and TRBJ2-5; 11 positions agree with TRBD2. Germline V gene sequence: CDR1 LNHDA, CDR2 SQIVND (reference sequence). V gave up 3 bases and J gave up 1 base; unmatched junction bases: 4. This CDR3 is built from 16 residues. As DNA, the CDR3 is TGTGCCAGTAGTATGGGTAGCGGGGGGGCCCAAGAGACCCAGTACTTC. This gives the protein CASSMGSGGAQETQYF.

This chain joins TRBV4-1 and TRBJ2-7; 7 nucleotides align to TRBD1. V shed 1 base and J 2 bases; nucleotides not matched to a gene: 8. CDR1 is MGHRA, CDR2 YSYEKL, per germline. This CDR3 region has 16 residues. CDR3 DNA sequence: TGCGCCAGCAGCCAAGGTCACGGACAGGTAGCCTACGAGCAGTACTTC. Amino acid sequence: CASSQGHGQVAYEQYF.

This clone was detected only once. DNA of the CDR3: TGTGCCAGCAGCCTTTCCCCACAGAGCACAGATACGCAGTATTTT. Amino acid sequence: CASSLSPQSTDTQYF. The chain joins TRBV9 to TRBJ2-3; unclear D gene. Germline CDR1 reads SGDLS; CDR2 reads YYNGEE. The CDR3 has 15 residues. V lost 4 bases, J lost 0 bases, and 12 bases lay in between.

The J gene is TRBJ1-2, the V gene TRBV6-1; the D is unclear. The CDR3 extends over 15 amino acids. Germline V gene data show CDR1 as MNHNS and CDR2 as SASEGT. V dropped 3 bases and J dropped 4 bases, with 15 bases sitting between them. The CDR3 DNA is TGTGCCAGCAGTGAGCAACGGGGATCGGGCTATGGCTACACCTTC. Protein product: CASSEQRGSGYGYTF.

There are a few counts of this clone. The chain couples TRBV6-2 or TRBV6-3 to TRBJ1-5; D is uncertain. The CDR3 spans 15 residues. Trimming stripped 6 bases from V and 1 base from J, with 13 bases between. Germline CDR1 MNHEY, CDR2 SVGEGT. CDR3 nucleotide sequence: TGTGCCAGCAGCAGGACTCTGGGGAGCAATCAGCCCCAGCATTTT. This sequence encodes CASSRTLGSNQPQHF.

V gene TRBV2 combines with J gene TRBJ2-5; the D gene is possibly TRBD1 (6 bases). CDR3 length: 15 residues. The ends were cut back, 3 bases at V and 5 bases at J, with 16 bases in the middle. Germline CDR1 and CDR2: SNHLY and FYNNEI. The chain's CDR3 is CASSDQGIGQETQYF. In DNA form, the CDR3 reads TGTGCCAGCAGTGACCAGGGGATTGGCCAGGAGACCCAGTACTTC.

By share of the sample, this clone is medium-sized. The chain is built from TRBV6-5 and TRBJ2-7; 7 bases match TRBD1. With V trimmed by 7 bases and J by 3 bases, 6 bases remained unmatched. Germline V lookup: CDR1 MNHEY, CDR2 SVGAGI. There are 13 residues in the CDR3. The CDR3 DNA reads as TGTGCCAGCACTGGGACAGCCCTCTACGAGCAGTACTTC. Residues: CASTGTALYEQYF.

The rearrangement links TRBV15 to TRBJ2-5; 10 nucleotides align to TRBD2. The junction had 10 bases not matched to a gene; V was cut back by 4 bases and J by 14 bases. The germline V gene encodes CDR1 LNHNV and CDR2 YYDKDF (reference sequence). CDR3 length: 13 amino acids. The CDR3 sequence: CATSTDVSGRVYF. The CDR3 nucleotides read TGTGCCACCAGCACGGACGTCAGCGGGAGGGTCTACTTC.

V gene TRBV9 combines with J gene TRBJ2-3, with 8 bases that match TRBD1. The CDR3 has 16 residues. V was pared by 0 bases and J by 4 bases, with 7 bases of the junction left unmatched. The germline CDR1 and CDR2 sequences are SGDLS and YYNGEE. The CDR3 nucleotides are TGTGCCAGCAGCGTAGAGGCAGGGGGCTCCCCAGATACGCAGTATTTT. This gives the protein CASSVEAGGSPDTQYF.

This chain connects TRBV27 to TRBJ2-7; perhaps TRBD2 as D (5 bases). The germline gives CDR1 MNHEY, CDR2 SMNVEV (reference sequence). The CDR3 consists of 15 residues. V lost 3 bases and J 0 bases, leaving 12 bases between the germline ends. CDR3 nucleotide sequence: TGTGCCAGCAGTTTGCCGTTGGGGAGCTCCTACGAGCAGTACTTC. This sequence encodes CASSLPLGSSYEQYF.

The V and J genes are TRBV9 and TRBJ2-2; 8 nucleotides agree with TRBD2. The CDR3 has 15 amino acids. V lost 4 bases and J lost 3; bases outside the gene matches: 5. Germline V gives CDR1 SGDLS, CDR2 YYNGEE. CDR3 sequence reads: CASSPGGSDTGELFF. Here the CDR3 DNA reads TGTGCCAGCAGCCCGGGGGGGTCGGACACCGGGGAGCTGTTTTTT.

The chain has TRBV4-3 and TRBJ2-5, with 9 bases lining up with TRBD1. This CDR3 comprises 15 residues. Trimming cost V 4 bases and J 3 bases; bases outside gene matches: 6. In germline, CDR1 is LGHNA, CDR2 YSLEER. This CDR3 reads CASSRGTGKEETQYF. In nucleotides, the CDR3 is TGCGCCAGCAGCCGGGGGACAGGGAAAGAAGAGACCCAGTACTTC.

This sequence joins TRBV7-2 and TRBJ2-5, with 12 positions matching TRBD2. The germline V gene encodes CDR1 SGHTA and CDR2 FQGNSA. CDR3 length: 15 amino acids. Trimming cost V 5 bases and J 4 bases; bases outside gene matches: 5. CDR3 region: CASSARLAGVETQYF. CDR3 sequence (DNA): TGTGCCAGCAGCGCTAGACTAGCGGGAGTAGAGACCCAGTACTTC.

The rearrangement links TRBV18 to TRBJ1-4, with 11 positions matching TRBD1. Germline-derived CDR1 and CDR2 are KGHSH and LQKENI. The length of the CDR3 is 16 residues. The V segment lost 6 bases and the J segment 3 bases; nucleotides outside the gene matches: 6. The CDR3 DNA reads TGTGCCAGCTCCCTAACGGGACAGGGGGCTAATGAAAAACTGTTTTTT. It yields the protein CASSLTGQGANEKLFF.

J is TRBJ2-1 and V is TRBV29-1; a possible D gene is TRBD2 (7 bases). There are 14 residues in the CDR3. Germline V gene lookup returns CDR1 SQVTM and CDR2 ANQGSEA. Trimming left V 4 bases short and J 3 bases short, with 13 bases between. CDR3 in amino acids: CSVAGQRDYNEQFF. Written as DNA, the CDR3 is TGCAGCGTTGCAGGACAGCGGGACTACAATGAGCAGTTCTTC.

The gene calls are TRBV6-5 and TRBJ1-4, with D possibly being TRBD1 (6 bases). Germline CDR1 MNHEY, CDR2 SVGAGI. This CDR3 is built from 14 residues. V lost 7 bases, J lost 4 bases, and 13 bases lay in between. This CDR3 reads CASKGPGVNEKLFF. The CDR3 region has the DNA TGTGCCAGCAAAGGTCCAGGGGTTAATGAAAAACTGTTTTTT.

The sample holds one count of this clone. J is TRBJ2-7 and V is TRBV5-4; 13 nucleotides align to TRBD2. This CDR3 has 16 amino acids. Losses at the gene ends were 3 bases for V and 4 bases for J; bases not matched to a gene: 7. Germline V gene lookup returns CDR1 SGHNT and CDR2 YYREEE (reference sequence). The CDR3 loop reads CASSSRTSGSVYEQYF. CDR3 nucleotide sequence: TGTGCCAGCAGCTCCCGGACTAGCGGGAGTGTGTACGAGCAGTACTTC.

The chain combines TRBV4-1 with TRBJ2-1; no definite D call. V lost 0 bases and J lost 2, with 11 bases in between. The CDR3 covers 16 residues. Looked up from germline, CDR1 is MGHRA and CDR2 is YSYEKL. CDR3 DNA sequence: TGCGCCAGCAGCCAAGATACTCCTAGGCCCTACAATGAGCAGTTCTTC. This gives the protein CASSQDTPRPYNEQFF.

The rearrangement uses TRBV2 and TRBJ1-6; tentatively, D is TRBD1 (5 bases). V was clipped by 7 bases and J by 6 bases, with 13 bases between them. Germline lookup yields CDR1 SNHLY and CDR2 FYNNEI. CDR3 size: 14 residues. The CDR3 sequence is CASTPGGVNSPLHF. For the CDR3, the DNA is TGTGCCAGCACCCCTGGAGGGGTTAATTCACCCCTCCACTTT.

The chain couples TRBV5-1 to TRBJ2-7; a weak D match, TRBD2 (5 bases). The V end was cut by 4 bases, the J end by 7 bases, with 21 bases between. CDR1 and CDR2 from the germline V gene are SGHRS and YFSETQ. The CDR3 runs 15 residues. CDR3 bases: TGCGCCAGCAGCCCTCGGGTGGTAGGTTCGGGGGAGCAGTACTTC. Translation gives CASSPRVVGSGEQYF.

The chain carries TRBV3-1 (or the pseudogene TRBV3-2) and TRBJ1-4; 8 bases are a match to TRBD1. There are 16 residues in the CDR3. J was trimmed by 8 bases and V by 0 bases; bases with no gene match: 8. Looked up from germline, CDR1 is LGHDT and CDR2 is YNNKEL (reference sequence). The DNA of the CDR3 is TGTGCCAGCAGCCAAGATCGCGACAGGGGCTGCGAAAAACTGTTTTTT. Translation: CASSQDRDRGCEKLFF.

The CDR3 DNA reads TGCAGCGACCGGACAGGAGAGGAGACCCAGTACTTC. It codes for CSDRTGEETQYF. J is TRBJ2-5 and V is TRBV29-1; 7 bases map to TRBD1. Losses at the gene ends were 7 bases for V and 5 bases for J; bases not matched to a gene: 7. Germline values: CDR1 SQVTM, CDR2 ANQGSEA. The length of the CDR3 is 12 residues.

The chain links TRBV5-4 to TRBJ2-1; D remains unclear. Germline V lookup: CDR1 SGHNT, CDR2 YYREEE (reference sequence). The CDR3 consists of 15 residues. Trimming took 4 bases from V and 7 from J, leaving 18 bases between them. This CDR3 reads CASSPAGEARNEQFF. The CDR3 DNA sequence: TGTGCCAGCAGCCCCGCCGGTGAAGCTCGTAATGAGCAGTTCTTC.

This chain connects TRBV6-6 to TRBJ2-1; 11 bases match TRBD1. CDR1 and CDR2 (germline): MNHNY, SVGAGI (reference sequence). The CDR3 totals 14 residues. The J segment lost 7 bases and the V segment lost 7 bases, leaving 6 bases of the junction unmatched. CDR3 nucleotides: TGTGCCAGCATCAGGGACAGGGGGGTGAATGAGCAGTTCTTC. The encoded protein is CASIRDRGVNEQFF.

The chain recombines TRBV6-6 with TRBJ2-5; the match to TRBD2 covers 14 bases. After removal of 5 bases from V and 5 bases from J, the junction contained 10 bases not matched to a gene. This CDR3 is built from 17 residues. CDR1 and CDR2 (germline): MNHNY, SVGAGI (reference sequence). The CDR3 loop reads CASSPGTSGSPRETQYF. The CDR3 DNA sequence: TGTGCCAGCAGTCCCGGGACTAGCGGGAGCCCTCGGGAGACCCAGTACTTC.

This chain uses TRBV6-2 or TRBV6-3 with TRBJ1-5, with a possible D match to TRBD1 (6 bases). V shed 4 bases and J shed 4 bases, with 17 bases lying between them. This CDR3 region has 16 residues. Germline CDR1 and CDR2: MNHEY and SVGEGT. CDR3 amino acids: CASSSTTGQVNQPQHF. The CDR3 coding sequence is TGTGCCAGCAGTTCCACAACGGGACAAGTAAATCAGCCCCAGCATTTT.

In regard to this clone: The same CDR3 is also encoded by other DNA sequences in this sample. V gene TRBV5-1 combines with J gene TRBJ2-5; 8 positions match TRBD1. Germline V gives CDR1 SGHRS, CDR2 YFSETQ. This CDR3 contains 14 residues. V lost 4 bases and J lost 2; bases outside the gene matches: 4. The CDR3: CASSRGQGQETQYF. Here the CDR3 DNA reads TGCGCCAGCAGCCGAGGACAGGGTCAAGAGACCCAGTACTTC.

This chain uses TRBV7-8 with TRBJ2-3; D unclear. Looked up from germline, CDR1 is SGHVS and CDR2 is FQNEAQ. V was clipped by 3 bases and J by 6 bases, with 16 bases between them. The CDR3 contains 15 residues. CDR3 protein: CASSLELSSSDTQYF. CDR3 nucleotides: TGTGCCAGCAGCTTGGAGCTTTCTTCATCTGATACGCAGTATTTT.

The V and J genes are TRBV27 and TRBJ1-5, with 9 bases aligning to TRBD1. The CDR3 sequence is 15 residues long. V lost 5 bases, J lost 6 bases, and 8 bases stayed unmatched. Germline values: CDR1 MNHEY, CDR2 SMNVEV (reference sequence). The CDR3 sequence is CASSTGDRAGQPQHF. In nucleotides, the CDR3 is TGTGCCAGCAGTACCGGGGACAGGGCGGGTCAGCCCCAGCATTTT.